This TCR beta chain was identified during a study of blood T cell repertoires in COVID-19. About the study: Italy, Spain and the United States were the sources of the convalescent and acute COVID-19 samples.

Profiled with immunoSEQ multiplex PCR; TCRdb holds only in-frame clones, not every one. The sample consists of 200,000 to 250,000 clones, roughly 85% of them appearing once. This clone was picked up a small number of times. V lost 5 bases to trimming and J lost 3 bases; unmatched junction nucleotides: 9. The CDR3 has 15 amino acids. Germline-derived CDR1 and CDR2 are SGHTA and FQGNSA. Living in 24 US areas, the participants were between roughly 18 and 90 years of age. In assigning cohorts, the study relied on participant-reported clinical history. The receptor was isolated from a woman aged 40-49 years with acute COVID-19. Sequenced material: PBMCs or T cells enriched from blood (not recorded which). The chain joins TRBV7-2 to TRBJ2-5; 7 bases agree with TRBD2. The CDR3 nucleotides read TGTGCCAGCAGCCCCTCCCGGGACTACAAAGAGACCCAGTACTTC. It translates to CASSPSRDYKETQYF.